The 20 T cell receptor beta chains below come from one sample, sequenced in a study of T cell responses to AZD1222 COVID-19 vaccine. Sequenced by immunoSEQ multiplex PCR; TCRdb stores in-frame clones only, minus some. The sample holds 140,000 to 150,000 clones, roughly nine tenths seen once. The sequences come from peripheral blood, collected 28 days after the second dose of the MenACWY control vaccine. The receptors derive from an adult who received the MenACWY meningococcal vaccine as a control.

The CDR3 here is CASRSQHEQFF. CDR3 sequence (DNA): TGTGCCAGCAGAAGCCAGCATGAGCAGTTCTTC. The chain links TRBV27 to TRBJ2-1; D gene uncertain. The CDR3 spans 11 residues. Germline loops: CDR1 MNHEY, CDR2 SMNVEV (reference sequence). The V gene lost 6 bases and the J gene lost 8 bases, with 8 bases spanning the gap.

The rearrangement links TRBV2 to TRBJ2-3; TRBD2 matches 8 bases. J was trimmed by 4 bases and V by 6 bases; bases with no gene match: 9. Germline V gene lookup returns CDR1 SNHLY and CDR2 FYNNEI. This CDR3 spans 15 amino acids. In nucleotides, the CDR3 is TGTGCCAGCAGCCAGGAGCGGGAGTCGGCAGATACGCAGTATTTT. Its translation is CASSQERESADTQYF.

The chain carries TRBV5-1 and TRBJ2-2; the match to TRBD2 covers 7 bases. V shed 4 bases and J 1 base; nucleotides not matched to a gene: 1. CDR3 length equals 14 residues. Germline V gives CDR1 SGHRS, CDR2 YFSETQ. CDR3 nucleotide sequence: TGCGCCAGCAGCCAGCGGGAGAACACCGGGGAGCTGTTTTTT. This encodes CASSQRENTGELFF.

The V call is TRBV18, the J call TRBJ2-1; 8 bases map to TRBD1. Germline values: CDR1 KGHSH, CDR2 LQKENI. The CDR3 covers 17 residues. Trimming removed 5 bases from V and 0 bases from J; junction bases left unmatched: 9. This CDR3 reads CASSNKGQGFSYNEQFF. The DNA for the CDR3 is TGTGCCAGCTCAAACAAAGGACAGGGCTTCTCCTACAATGAGCAGTTCTTC.

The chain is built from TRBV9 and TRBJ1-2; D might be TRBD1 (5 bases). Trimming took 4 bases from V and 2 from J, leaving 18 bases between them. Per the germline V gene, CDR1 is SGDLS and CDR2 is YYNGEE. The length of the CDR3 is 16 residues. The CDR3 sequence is CASSLGGTAGNYGYTF. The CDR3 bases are TGTGCCAGCAGCCTGGGGGGGACTGCAGGAAACTATGGCTACACCTTC. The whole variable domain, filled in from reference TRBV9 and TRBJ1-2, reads DSGVTQTPKHLITATGQRVTLRCSPRSGDLSVYWYQQSLDQGLQFLIQYYNGEERAKGNILERFSAQQFPDLHSELNLSSLELGDSALYFCASSLGGTAGNYGYTFGSGTRLTVV.

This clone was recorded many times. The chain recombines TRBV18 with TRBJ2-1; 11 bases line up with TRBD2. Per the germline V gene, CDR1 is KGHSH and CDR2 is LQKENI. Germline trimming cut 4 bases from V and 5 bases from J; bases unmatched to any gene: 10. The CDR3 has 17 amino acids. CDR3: CASSLNPASGGNNEQFF. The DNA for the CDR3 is TGTGCCAGCTCACTAAATCCCGCTAGCGGGGGGAACAATGAGCAGTTCTTC.

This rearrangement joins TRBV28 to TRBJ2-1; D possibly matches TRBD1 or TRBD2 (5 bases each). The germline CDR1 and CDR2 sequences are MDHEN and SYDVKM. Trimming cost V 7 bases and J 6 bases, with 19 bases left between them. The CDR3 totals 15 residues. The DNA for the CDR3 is TGTGCCAGCAATCCCCCTGGGGGTCTAGGCAATGAGCAGTTCTTC. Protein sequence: CASNPPGGLGNEQFF.

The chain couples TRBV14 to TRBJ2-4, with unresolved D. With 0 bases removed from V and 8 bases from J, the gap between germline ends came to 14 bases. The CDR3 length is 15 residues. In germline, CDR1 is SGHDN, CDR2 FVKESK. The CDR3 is CASSQEAAGRDIQYF. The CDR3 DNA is TGTGCCAGCAGCCAAGAGGCCGCCGGTCGGGACATTCAGTACTTC.

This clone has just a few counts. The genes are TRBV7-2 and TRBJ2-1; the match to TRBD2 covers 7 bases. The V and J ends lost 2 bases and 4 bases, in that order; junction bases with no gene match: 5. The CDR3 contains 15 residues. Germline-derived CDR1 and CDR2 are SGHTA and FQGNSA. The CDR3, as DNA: TGTGCCAGCAGCTTAACGGAAGCGGGATACAATGAGCAGTTCTTC. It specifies CASSLTEAGYNEQFF.

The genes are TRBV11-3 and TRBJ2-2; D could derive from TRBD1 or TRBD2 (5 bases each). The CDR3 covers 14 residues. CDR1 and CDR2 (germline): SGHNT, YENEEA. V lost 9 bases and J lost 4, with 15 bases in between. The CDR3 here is CASRPGRATGELFF. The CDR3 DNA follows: TGTGCCAGTCGACCGGGACGGGCCACCGGGGAGCTGTTTTTT.

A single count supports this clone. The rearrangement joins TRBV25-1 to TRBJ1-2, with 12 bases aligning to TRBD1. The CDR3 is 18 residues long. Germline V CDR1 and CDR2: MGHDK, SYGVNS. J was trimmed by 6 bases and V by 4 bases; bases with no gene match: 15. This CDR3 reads CASSVSPGTGGASNGYTF. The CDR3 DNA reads TGTGCCAGCAGTGTATCCCCCGGGACAGGGGGCGCTTCAAATGGCTACACCTTC.

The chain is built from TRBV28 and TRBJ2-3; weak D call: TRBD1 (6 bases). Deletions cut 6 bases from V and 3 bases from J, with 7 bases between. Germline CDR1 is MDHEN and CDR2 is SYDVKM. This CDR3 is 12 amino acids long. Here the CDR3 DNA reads TGTGCCAGCAGCCAGGGGACAGATACGCAGTATTTT. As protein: CASSQGTDTQYF.

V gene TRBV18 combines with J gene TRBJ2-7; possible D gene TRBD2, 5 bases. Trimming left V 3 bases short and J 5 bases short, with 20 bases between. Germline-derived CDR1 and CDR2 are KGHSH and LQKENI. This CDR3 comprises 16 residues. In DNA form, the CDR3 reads TGTGCCAGCTCACCCCCCGCTGTGGGGAGTCGAGACGAGCAGTACTTC. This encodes CASSPPAVGSRDEQYF.

The CDR3 DNA reads TGTGCCAGCAGTTACCCCGTGGTGGGCGCGAACACCGGGGAGCTGTTTTTT. It translates to CASSYPVVGANTGELFF. The V gene is TRBV6-2 or TRBV6-3, the J gene TRBJ2-2; the D is unclear. The CDR3 extends over 17 amino acids. From germline, CDR1 is MNHEY and CDR2 SVGEGT. The V and J ends lost 2 bases and 0 bases respectively, with 13 bases between them.

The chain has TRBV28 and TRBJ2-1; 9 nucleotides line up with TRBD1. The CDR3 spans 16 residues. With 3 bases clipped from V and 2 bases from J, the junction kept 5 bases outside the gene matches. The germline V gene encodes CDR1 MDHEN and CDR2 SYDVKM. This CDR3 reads CASSLDRGLPYNEQFF. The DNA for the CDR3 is TGTGCCAGCAGTTTGGACAGGGGATTGCCCTACAATGAGCAGTTCTTC.

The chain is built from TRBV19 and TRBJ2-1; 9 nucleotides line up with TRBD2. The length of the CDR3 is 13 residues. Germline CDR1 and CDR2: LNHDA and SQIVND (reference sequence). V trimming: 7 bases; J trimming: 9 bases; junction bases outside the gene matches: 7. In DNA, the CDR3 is TGTGCCAGTAATGTGGCGGGAGGGGTTGAGCAGTTCTTC. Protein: CASNVAGGVEQFF.

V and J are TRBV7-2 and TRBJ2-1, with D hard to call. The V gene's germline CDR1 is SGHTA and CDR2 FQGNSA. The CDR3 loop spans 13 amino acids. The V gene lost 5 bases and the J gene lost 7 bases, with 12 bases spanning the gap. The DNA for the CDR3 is TGTGCCAGCAGCCTCCAGAGTAAGAATGAGCAGTTCTTC. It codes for CASSLQSKNEQFF. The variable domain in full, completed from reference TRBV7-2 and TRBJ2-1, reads GAGVSQSPSNKVTEKGKDVELRCDPISGHTALYWYRQSLGQGLEFLIYFQGNSAPDKSGLPSDRFSAERTGGSVSTLTIQRTQQEDSAVYLCASSLQSKNEQFFGPGTRLTVL.

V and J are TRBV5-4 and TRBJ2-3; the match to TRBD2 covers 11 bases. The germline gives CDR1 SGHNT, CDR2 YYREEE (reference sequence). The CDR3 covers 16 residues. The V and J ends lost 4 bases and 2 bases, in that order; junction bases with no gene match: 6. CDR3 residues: CASSLRLAGTTDTQYF. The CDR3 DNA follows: TGTGCCAGCAGCCTAAGACTAGCGGGGACCACAGATACGCAGTATTTT.

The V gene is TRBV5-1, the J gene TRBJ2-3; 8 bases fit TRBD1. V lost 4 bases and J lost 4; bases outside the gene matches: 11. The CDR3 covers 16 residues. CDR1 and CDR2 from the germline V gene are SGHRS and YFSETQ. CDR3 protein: CASSRDGQGNADTQYF. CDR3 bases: TGCGCCAGCAGCCGAGATGGACAGGGTAACGCAGATACGCAGTATTTT.

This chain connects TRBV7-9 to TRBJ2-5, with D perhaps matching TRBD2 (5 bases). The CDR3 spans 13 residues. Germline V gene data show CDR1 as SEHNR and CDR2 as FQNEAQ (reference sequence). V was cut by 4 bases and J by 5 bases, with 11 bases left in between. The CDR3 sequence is CASSSRRRETQYF. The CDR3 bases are TGTGCCAGCAGCTCGAGGAGGAGGGAGACCCAGTACTTC. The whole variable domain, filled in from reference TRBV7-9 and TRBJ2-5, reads DTGVSQNPRHKITKRGQNVTFRCDPISEHNRLYWYRQTLGQGPEFLTYFQNEAQLEKSRLLSDRFSAERPKGSFSTLEIQRTEQGDSAMYLCASSSRRRETQYFGPGTRLLVL.